This is a list of T cell receptor beta chains from one sample in a study of blood T cell repertoires in COVID-19. Libraries were prepared by immunoSEQ multiplex PCR; TCRdb keeps only in-frame clonotypes and omits some of them. The data contain some 250,000 clones, approximately 90% of them singletons. Sequencing was done on a sample of peripheral blood. The receptors were gathered from a woman between 40 and 55 years old who had recovered from COVID-19. The CDR3 runs from the conserved cysteine through the conserved F or W. The D gene is left open where the match is weak. Size values are once, few and many counts, or a class for expanded clones, and some rows have none.

clone size	V gene	J gene	D gene	CDR3 protein	CDR3 DNA
few	TRBV19	TRBJ1-5	.	CASNDRTGNQPQHF	TGTGCCAGTAACGACAGGACGGGCAATCAGCCCCAGCATTTT
.	TRBV9	TRBJ2-7	.	CASSVGGGPTAYEQYF	TGTGCCAGCAGCGTAGGAGGGGGACCCACGGCCTACGAGCAGTACTTC
few	TRBV19	TRBJ1-5	TRBD1	CASSIVGTGGNQPQHF	TGTGCCAGTAGTATAGTGGGGACAGGGGGGAATCAGCCCCAGCATTTT
.	TRBV15	TRBJ2-3	.	CATSRDLVATHTDTQYF	TGTGCCACCAGCAGAGATCTGGTAGCCACGCACACAGATACGCAGTATTTT
few	TRBV27	TRBJ1-2	TRBD1	CASSYAGGAYGYTF	TGTGCCAGCAGTTACGCAGGGGGTGCCTATGGCTACACCTTC
once	TRBV6-2/TRBV6-3	TRBJ2-1	TRBD1	CASSPPGTGWGNEQFF	TGTGCCAGCAGCCCACCAGGGACAGGGTGGGGCAATGAGCAGTTCTTC
.	TRBV5-1	TRBJ2-1	.	CASSLGLVNSYNEQFF	TGCGCCAGCAGCTTGGGGCTAGTAAACTCCTACAATGAGCAGTTCTTC
once	TRBV5-8	TRBJ2-1	.	CASSLGGGLVEQFF	TGTGCCAGCAGCTTGGGGGGCGGATTAGTTGAGCAGTTCTTC
once	TRBV6-6	TRBJ2-3	TRBD2	CASSTGRGTSGRAFGTDTQYF	TGTGCCAGCAGCACGGGGCGGGGGACTAGCGGGAGGGCATTCGGCACAGATACGCAGTATTTT
.	TRBV9	TRBJ1-1	.	CASSAGVGNTEAFF	TGTGCCAGCAGCGCAGGGGTGGGGAACACTGAAGCTTTCTTT